These 8 T cell receptor beta chains originate from one sample sequenced in a study of T cells in localized non-small cell lung cancer. Produced via immunoSEQ multiplex PCR; TCRdb's table is partial and in-frame only. The data contain tens of thousands of clones, 85% to 90% of them singletons. The sample in question was peripheral blood, obtained before any cancer treatment. The receptors derive from a woman aged 40-69 years with stage I squamous cell lung carcinoma.

This chain uses TRBV9 with TRBJ1-1; unclear D gene. Trimming shortened V by 3 bases and J by 0 bases, and 12 bases separated the two germline ends. Per germline, CDR1 SGDLS and CDR2 YYNGEE. The CDR3 length is 15 residues. This CDR3 reads CASSEGRRMNTEAFF. CDR3 DNA sequence: TGTGCCAGCAGCGAAGGACGCCGCATGAACACTGAAGCTTTCTTT. The full variable domain, rest sourced from reference TRBV9 and TRBJ1-1, is DSGVTQTPKHLITATGQRVTLRCSPRSGDLSVYWYQQSLDQGLQFLIQYYNGEERAKGNILERFSAQQFPDLHSELNLSSLELGDSALYFCASSEGRRMNTEAFFGQGTRLTVV.

CDR3 sequence: CASSPGQDNSPLHF. The CDR3 region has the DNA TGCGCCAGCAGCCCGGGACAGGATAATTCACCCCTCCACTTT. The chain links TRBV5-1 to TRBJ1-6; 8 bases are shared with TRBD1. The CDR3 contains 14 residues. CDR1 and CDR2 from the germline V gene are SGHRS and YFSETQ. Trimming took 4 bases from V and 5 from J; bases not matched to a gene: 2.

V gene TRBV5-1 combines with J gene TRBJ2-5, with 8 positions matching TRBD2. After removal of 3 bases from V and 1 base from J, the junction contained 2 bases not matched to a gene. CDR3 length equals 14 residues. Germline values: CDR1 SGHRS, CDR2 YFSETQ. CDR3: CASSSLAVQETQYF. The DNA for the CDR3 is TGCGCCAGCAGCTCACTAGCGGTCCAAGAGACCCAGTACTTC.

V usage is TRBV30 and J usage is TRBJ1-5; 7 bases agree with TRBD1. The CDR3 sequence is 14 residues long. Germline V gene data show CDR1 as GTSNPN and CDR2 as SVGIG (reference sequence). The V and J ends lost 2 bases and 5 bases, in that order; junction bases with no gene match: 6. The CDR3 spells CAWSIAGGDQPQHF. The CDR3 nucleotides read TGTGCCTGGAGTATAGCAGGGGGGGATCAGCCCCAGCATTTT.

The rearrangement joins TRBV4-1 to TRBJ2-2, with 13 bases fitting TRBD2. The CDR3 runs to 16 residues. Trimming took 6 bases from V and 4 from J; bases not matched to a gene: 5. In germline, CDR1 is MGHRA, CDR2 YSYEKL. This CDR3 reads CASRLTSGGPTGELFF. CDR3 DNA: TGCGCCAGCAGGTTGACTAGCGGGGGGCCCACCGGGGAGCTGTTTTTT.

The rearrangement uses TRBV5-6 and TRBJ1-5; 9 bases are shared with TRBD1. J was trimmed by 3 bases and V by 4 bases; bases with no gene match: 5. The CDR3 totals 15 residues. Germline CDR1 and CDR2: SGHDT and YYEEEE. The CDR3 is CASSLDRGINQPQHF. CDR3 bases: TGTGCCAGCAGCCTGGACAGGGGAATCAATCAGCCCCAGCATTTT. The variable domain in full, completed from reference TRBV5-6 and TRBJ1-5, reads DAGVTQSPTHLIKTRGQQVTLRCSPKSGHDTVSWYQQALGQGPQFIFQYYEEEERQRGNFPDRFSGHQFPNYSSELNVNALLLGDSALYLCASSLDRGINQPQHFGDGTRLSIL.

This chain joins TRBV5-4 and TRBJ2-2; D unclear. Germline V lookup: CDR1 SGHNT, CDR2 YYREEE (reference sequence). The V end lost 2 bases, the J end lost 5 bases, and 7 bases lay between the germline ends. This CDR3 has 13 amino acids. The CDR3 DNA is TGTGCCAGCAGCTTTTACAGAACCGGGGAGCTGTTTTTT. Translation gives CASSFYRTGELFF. The full variable domain, with the rest looked up from reference TRBV5-4 and TRBJ2-2, is ETGVTQSPTHLIKTRGQQVTLRCSSQSGHNTVSWYQQALGQGPQFIFQYYREEENGRGNFPPRFSGLQFPNYSSELNVNALELDDSALYLCASSFYRTGELFFGEGSRLTVL.

The V and J genes are TRBV18 and TRBJ2-5, with 7 bases lining up with TRBD2. The V and J ends lost 2 bases and 3 bases, in that order; junction bases with no gene match: 6. There are 15 residues in the CDR3. The germline gives CDR1 KGHSH, CDR2 LQKENI. CDR3 DNA sequence: TGTGCCAGCTCACCAAGGACGGGGGGTAAAGAGACCCAGTACTTC. Translation: CASSPRTGGKETQYF.